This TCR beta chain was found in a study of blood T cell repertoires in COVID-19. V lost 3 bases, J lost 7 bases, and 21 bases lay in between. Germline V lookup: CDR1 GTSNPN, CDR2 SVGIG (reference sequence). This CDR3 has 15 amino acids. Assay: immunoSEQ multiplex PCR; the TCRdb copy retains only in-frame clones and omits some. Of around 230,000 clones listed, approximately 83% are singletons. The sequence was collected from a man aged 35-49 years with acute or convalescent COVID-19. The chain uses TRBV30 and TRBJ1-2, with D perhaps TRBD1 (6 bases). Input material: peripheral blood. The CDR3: CAWSPFSVGGLGYTF. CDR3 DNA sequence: TGTGCCTGGAGCCCGTTTTCCGTCGGGGGGCTTGGCTACACCTTC.